The 10 T cell receptor beta chains below come from one sample, sequenced in a study of blood T cell repertoires in COVID-19. Generated by immunoSEQ multiplex PCR, the TCRdb table keeps only in-frame clones and is missing some. The sample has approximately 140,000 clones, 80% to 85% seen once. Sequenced material: peripheral blood. The receptors derive from a human donor in a cohort sampled during active COVID-19.

In this sample, this clone turned up a few times. The sample contains more than one DNA sequence encoding this CDR3. The J gene is TRBJ1-1, the V gene TRBV7-9, with TRBD1 identical over 7 bases. CDR1 is SEHNR, CDR2 FQNEAQ, per germline (reference sequence). Germline trimming cut 1 base from V and 1 base from J; bases unmatched to any gene: 0. The CDR3 extends over 14 amino acids. As DNA, the CDR3 is TGTGCCAGCAGCTTAGGACAGGGGAACACTGAAGCTTTCTTT. This gives the protein CASSLGQGNTEAFF.

V usage is TRBV6-1 and J usage is TRBJ2-3; TRBD1 matches at 9 bases. The length of the CDR3 is 15 residues. CDR1 and CDR2 (germline): MNHNS, SASEGT. The V gene end was trimmed by 2 bases and the J gene end by 5 bases; junction bases not matched to a gene: 5. CDR3 residues: CASSENRGHRDTQYF. The CDR3, as DNA: TGTGCCAGCAGTGAAAACAGGGGGCATAGAGATACGCAGTATTTT.

The chain recombines TRBV5-4 with TRBJ1-4, with 10 bases matching TRBD1. The CDR3 has 15 residues. V lost 4 bases to trimming and J lost 2 bases; unmatched junction nucleotides: 2. CDR1 is SGHNT and CDR2 is YYREEE in the germline V gene (reference sequence). The CDR3 DNA follows: TGTGCCAGCAGCCGACAGGGGGCGACTAATGAAAAACTGTTTTTT. Amino acid sequence: CASSRQGATNEKLFF.

The gene calls are TRBV2 and TRBJ2-5, with TRBD1 as a possible D gene (5 bases). The V and J ends lost 4 bases and 1 base respectively, with 7 bases between them. The CDR3 covers 13 residues. CDR1 is SNHLY and CDR2 is FYNNEI in the germline V gene. The CDR3 loop reads CASSVGAQETQYF. CDR3 DNA sequence: TGTGCCAGCAGTGTAGGGGCCCAAGAGACCCAGTACTTC.

The chain combines TRBV18 with TRBJ2-3, with 7 bases matching TRBD1. Trimming took 6 bases from V and 0 from J; bases not matched to a gene: 9. The CDR3 totals 16 residues. The germline gives CDR1 KGHSH, CDR2 LQKENI. CDR3 DNA: TGTGCCAGCTCCCGCACTGAGGGGGCTAGCACAGATACGCAGTATTTT. It encodes CASSRTEGASTDTQYF.

The genes are TRBV12-3 or TRBV12-4 and TRBJ1-4; no definite D call. The V and J ends lost 3 bases and 5 bases respectively, with 7 bases between them. The CDR3 spans 13 residues. The CDR3 coding sequence is TGTGCCAGCAGTTTCCGTCAGAATGAAAAACTGTTTTTT. As protein: CASSFRQNEKLFF.

The chain joins TRBV19 to TRBJ2-3; TRBD1 matches 7 bases. This CDR3 region has 15 residues. V was pared by 5 bases and J by 2 bases, with 7 bases of the junction left unmatched. The V gene's germline CDR1 is LNHDA and CDR2 SQIVND (reference sequence). The CDR3 loop reads CASSSLQGYTDTQYF. CDR3 DNA: TGTGCCAGTAGTTCACTACAGGGGTACACAGATACGCAGTATTTT.

This clone appeared a single time. J is TRBJ1-2 and V is TRBV10-3; 8 bases are a match to TRBD1. Trimming cost V 10 bases and J 3 bases; bases outside gene matches: 10. Per germline, CDR1 ENHRY and CDR2 SYGVKD. The CDR3 has 14 amino acids. This chain's CDR3 is CASRNQGAHYGYTF. In DNA form, the CDR3 reads TGTGCCAGCAGAAACCAGGGGGCACACTATGGCTACACCTTC.

A single count supports this clone. The rearrangement links TRBV5-4 to TRBJ1-4; 9 nucleotides line up with TRBD1. Germline loops: CDR1 SGHNT, CDR2 YYREEE (reference sequence). With 4 bases clipped from V and 6 bases from J, the junction kept 10 bases outside the gene matches. This CDR3 is 16 amino acids long. The CDR3 nucleotides read TGTGCCAGCAGCCATGACAGGGGGGGGTTGGATGAAAAACTGTTTTTT. Its protein is CASSHDRGGLDEKLFF.

In DNA form, the CDR3 reads TGCGCCAGCAGCCCACTAGCGGGGAACTCCTACAATGAGCAGTTCTTC. Amino acids: CASSPLAGNSYNEQFF. J is TRBJ2-1 and V is TRBV5-1, with 10 bases lining up with TRBD2. Trimming took 4 bases from V and 0 from J; bases not matched to a gene: 4. This CDR3 region has 16 residues. The germline V gene encodes CDR1 SGHRS and CDR2 YFSETQ. The entire variable domain, with the rest obtained from reference TRBV5-1 and TRBJ2-1, is as follows: KAGVTQTPRYLIKTRGQQVTLSCSPISGHRSVSWYQQTPGQGLQFLFEYFSETQRNKGNFPGRFSGRQFSNSRSEMNVSTLELGDSALYLCASSPLAGNSYNEQFFGPGTRLTVL.